Sequencing of this T cell receptor (beta chain) was carried out in a study of identical twins. Each donor (without exception) was a healthy Caucasian. Findings of the study overall: Out-of-frame alpha sequences shared by twins showed excess low generation probability. Clonotypes of the beta chain that were abundant in cord blood carried fewer insertions (memory repertoires showed none).

The CDR3 spans 17 residues. CDR1 is SGHKS, CDR2 YYEKEE, per germline (reference sequence). The J segment lost 1 base and the V segment lost 0 bases, leaving 4 bases of the junction unmatched. This clonotype was detected only a few times. Its specificity is unknown. Template switching (which added a universal primer site) was used, and cDNA carried unique molecular identifiers. TCRdb reprocessed the 5' RACE reads with MiXCR, giving one entry per CDR3 protein. The sample lists roughly 690,000 distinct CDR3 sequences, around 5.7% occurring once. The TCR originated in a man between 18 and 29 years old in good health. The gene calls are TRBV5-5 and TRBJ2-3; TRBD1 agrees at 11 bases. Sequenced: naive T cells sorted from blood. The CDR3 is CASSLGPGQGGTDTQYF. The CDR3 DNA is TGTGCCAGCAGCTTGGGCCCGGGACAGGGGGGCACAGATACGCAGTATTTT.